These 23 T cell receptor beta chains were all obtained from the same sample, sequenced in a study of blood T cell repertoires in COVID-19. TCRdb keeps only in-frame clones here, not all; method: immunoSEQ multiplex PCR. Of about 94,000 clones detected, about 80% appear once; the ten largest clones hold approximately 6.8%. The sample consisted of peripheral blood. Receptor source: a man in his sixties with acute or convalescent COVID-19.

This chain links TRBV5-1 with TRBJ2-2; D perhaps matches TRBD1 (6 bases). V dropped 0 bases and J dropped 0 bases, with 9 bases sitting between them. This CDR3 comprises 16 residues. CDR1 and CDR2 (germline): SGHRS, YFSETQ. This CDR3 is CASSLGTDPNTGELFF. CDR3 nucleotides: TGCGCCAGCAGCTTGGGGACAGACCCGAACACCGGGGAGCTGTTTTTT.

This clone was observed a few times. The CDR3 here is CASSPTPGGQGSDTQYF. CDR3 bases: TGTGCCAGCAGCCCAACCCCAGGGGGACAGGGGTCAGATACGCAGTATTTT. The gene calls are TRBV5-6 and TRBJ2-3, with TRBD1 matching 10 bases. Looked up from germline, CDR1 is SGHDT and CDR2 is YYEEEE. The length of the CDR3 is 17 residues. J gave up 4 bases and V 4 bases, and 12 bases lay outside the gene matches.

The DNA of the CDR3 is TGTGCCAGCTCAAGAACAGGGCAAACCGGGGAGCTGTTTTTT. Residues: CASSRTGQTGELFF. The chain joins TRBV18 to TRBJ2-2; D perhaps matches TRBD1 (6 bases). The CDR3 loop spans 14 amino acids. Trimming removed 5 bases from V and 5 bases from J, with 12 bases in between. CDR1 and CDR2 from the germline V gene are KGHSH and LQKENI.

The chain has TRBV28 and TRBJ1-2, with 8 positions matching TRBD1. The CDR3 has 14 amino acids. J was trimmed by 7 bases and V by 3 bases; bases with no gene match: 7. From germline, CDR1 is MDHEN and CDR2 SYDVKM. The CDR3, as DNA: TGTGCCAGCAGTTTTTTTCAGGGGGCAAGTGGCTACACCTTC. This codes for CASSFFQGASGYTF.

For this clone: The junction departs from the called germline gene at one end, perhaps through a read error. This chain uses TRBV5-1 with TRBJ1-3; possibly TRBD1 for D (5 bases). This CDR3 has 17 residues. Looked up from germline, CDR1 is SGHRS and CDR2 is YFSETQ. Here the CDR3 DNA reads TGCGCCGGCAGCTGGGGACTCAGACCTTACTCTGGAAACACCATATATTTT. Translating it yields CAGSWGLRPYSGNTIYF.

CDR3 sequence (DNA): TGTGCCAGCAGCCTAGCGGGGGGGCCTGCAGATACGCAGTATTTT. Residues: CASSLAGGPADTQYF. J is TRBJ2-3 and V is TRBV5-8; 12 bases are a match to TRBD2. V lost 4 bases and J lost 4; bases outside the gene matches: 4. From germline, CDR1 is SGHTS and CDR2 YDEGEE. This CDR3 has 15 amino acids.

The rearrangement joins TRBV4-1 to TRBJ1-4, with D uncertain. This CDR3 region has 15 residues. CDR1 MGHRA and CDR2 YSYEKL come from the germline V gene. The V gene lost 4 bases and the J gene lost 0 bases, with 9 bases spanning the gap. The CDR3 DNA reads as TGCGCCAGCAGCCGCTCAGATGCAACTAATGAAAAACTGTTTTTT. Its translation is CASSRSDATNEKLFF.

The CDR3 protein is CASSLAGQGNTIYF. DNA for the CDR3: TGTGCCAGCAGCTTAGCGGGACAAGGAAACACCATATATTTT. The chain uses TRBV11-2 and TRBJ1-3, with D possibly TRBD1 on 6 matching bases. V lost 1 base, J lost 4 bases, and 8 bases lay in between. Germline assignment: CDR1 SGHAT and CDR2 FQNNGV. The CDR3 has 14 amino acids. The variable domain in full, with the rest retrieved from reference TRBV11-2 and TRBJ1-3, is EAGVAQSPRYKIIEKRQSVAFWCNPISGHATLYWYQQILGQGPKLLIQFQNNGVVDDSQLPKDRFSAERLKGVDSTLKIQPAKLEDSAVYLCASSLAGQGNTIYFGEGSWLTVV.

J is TRBJ2-7 and V is TRBV5-1, with 7 bases identical to TRBD1. This CDR3 region has 14 residues. Germline CDR1 is SGHRS and CDR2 is YFSETQ. J lost 3 bases, V lost 4 bases, and 7 bases had no gene match. The DNA for the CDR3 is TGCGCCAGCAGCGACGGGACAGAAAACTACGAGCAGTACTTC. It encodes CASSDGTENYEQYF. The full variable domain, its missing parts supplied by reference TRBV5-1 and TRBJ2-7, is KAGVTQTPRYLIKTRGQQVTLSCSPISGHRSVSWYQQTPGQGLQFLFEYFSETQRNKGNFPGRFSGRQFSNSRSEMNVSTLELGDSALYLCASSDGTENYEQYFGPGTRLTVT.

The genes are TRBV6-5 and TRBJ1-1; D not certain. The germline V gene has CDR1 MNHEY and CDR2 SVGAGI. The ends were cut back, 7 bases at V and 5 bases at J, with 14 bases in the middle. CDR3 length equals 13 residues. CDR3 amino acids: CASINPTGTEAFF. The CDR3 DNA reads TGTGCCAGCATTAATCCGACGGGGACTGAAGCTTTCTTT.

This clone occurred once. The rearrangement joins TRBV4-3 to TRBJ2-5, with 7 positions matching TRBD1. Trimming cost V 0 bases and J 5 bases; bases outside gene matches: 9. Germline V gives CDR1 LGHNA, CDR2 YSLEER. The CDR3 is made up of 16 amino acids. The CDR3 loop reads CASSQDVQGVGETQYF. Written as DNA, the CDR3 is TGCGCCAGCAGCCAAGATGTCCAGGGGGTTGGGGAGACCCAGTACTTC.

CDR3 residues: CASSHELAGGYHNEQFF. DNA of the CDR3: TGTGCCAGCAGCCATGAACTAGCGGGGGGATACCACAATGAGCAGTTCTTC. V is TRBV4-2 and J is TRBJ2-1; 12 nucleotides line up with TRBD2. CDR3 length: 17 residues. V trimming: 3 bases; J trimming: 5 bases; junction bases outside the gene matches: 8. CDR1 and CDR2 (germline): LGHNA, YNFKEQ.

The chain links TRBV6-5 to TRBJ2-7, with D perhaps TRBD2 (7 bases). Deletions cut 2 bases from V and 0 bases from J, with 11 bases between. Germline CDR1 and CDR2: MNHEY and SVGAGI. CDR3 length: 15 amino acids. DNA for the CDR3: TGTGCCAGCAGTTACGAACGGGGGGCCTCCTACGAGCAGTACTTC. Its protein is CASSYERGASYEQYF.

The chain employs TRBV19 and TRBJ1-3; TRBD1 is a possible D gene (6 bases). CDR1 is LNHDA and CDR2 is SQIVND in the germline V gene (reference sequence). The V end lost 3 bases, the J end lost 4 bases, and 10 bases lay between the germline ends. The CDR3 is made up of 14 amino acids. The CDR3 nucleotides read TGTGCCAGTAGTATGGTGACAGGCGGAAACACCATATATTTT. Translating gives CASSMVTGGNTIYF.

The chain is built from TRBV3-1 (or the pseudogene TRBV3-2) and TRBJ2-4; D perhaps matches TRBD1 (6 bases). The CDR3 runs to 14 residues. With 8 bases removed from V and 6 bases from J, the gap between germline ends came to 17 bases. Germline V gene data show CDR1 as LGHDT and CDR2 as YNNKEL (reference sequence). The CDR3 sequence: CASSPLTGGNIQYF. The CDR3 bases are TGTGCCAGCTCCCCCCTGACAGGAGGAAACATTCAGTACTTC.

The chain joins TRBV9 to TRBJ2-3, with 8 bases fitting TRBD1. Germline V lookup: CDR1 SGDLS, CDR2 YYNGEE. CDR3 size: 14 residues. J gave up 5 bases and V 0 bases, and 2 bases lay outside the gene matches. CDR3 in amino acids: CASSVGQGQDTQYF. CDR3 bases: TGTGCCAGCAGCGTAGGACAGGGGCAAGATACGCAGTATTTT.

The chain carries TRBV2 and TRBJ1-5; D gene unclear. V lost 6 bases and J 6 bases, leaving 12 bases between the germline ends. Germline-derived CDR1 and CDR2 are SNHLY and FYNNEI. This CDR3 region has 13 residues. In DNA, the CDR3 is TGTGCCAGCAGGCGGGATTCCGGTCAGCCCCAGCATTTT. Translation: CASRRDSGQPQHF.

V usage is TRBV2 and J usage is TRBJ2-5; possible D gene TRBD2, 7 bases. The V end lost 6 bases, the J end lost 2 bases, and 25 bases lay between the germline ends. The CDR3 has 18 residues. CDR1 and CDR2 from the germline V gene are SNHLY and FYNNEI. CDR3 in DNA: TGTGCCAGCAGAGACGGGGTGGGAGGGGGAAGACCTCAAGAGACCCAGTACTTC. Encoded protein: CASRDGVGGGRPQETQYF.

J is TRBJ1-1 and V is TRBV6-5; no definite D call. Trimming took off 5 bases at V and 1 base at J, with 14 bases between the two ends. This CDR3 spans 15 amino acids. Germline CDR1 reads MNHEY; CDR2 reads SVGAGI. CDR3 in DNA: TGTGCCAGCAGTCTGTCGCGGGGAGGGAACACTGAAGCTTTCTTT. This translates into CASSLSRGGNTEAFF.

The chain is built from TRBV2 and TRBJ1-1; D remains unclear. The CDR3 has 13 amino acids. Germline lookup yields CDR1 SNHLY and CDR2 FYNNEI. V lost 7 bases, J lost 1 base, and 10 bases lay in between. The CDR3 sequence: CASTMTGNTEAFF. The CDR3 DNA reads as TGTGCCAGCACGATGACTGGGAACACTGAAGCTTTCTTT.

The chain combines TRBV11-2 with TRBJ2-6; the D gene is possibly TRBD2 (5 bases). V lost 0 bases and J lost 1, with 10 bases in between. The V gene's germline CDR1 is SGHAT and CDR2 FQNNGV. This CDR3 is built from 17 residues. Here the CDR3 DNA reads TGTGCCAGCAGCTTAGATAGCAGGAGGTCTGGGGCCAACGTCCTGACTTTC. It translates to CASSLDSRRSGANVLTF.

The J gene is TRBJ1-5, the V gene TRBV9; perhaps TRBD1 as D (6 bases). Germline values: CDR1 SGDLS, CDR2 YYNGEE. Between the trimmed V and J ends, which lost 3 bases and 1 base, there was a span of 11 bases. This CDR3 comprises 15 residues. CDR3 in amino acids: CASSASGQSNQPQHF. CDR3 nucleotides: TGTGCCAGCAGCGCCTCAGGACAGAGCAATCAGCCCCAGCATTTT.

The V call is TRBV30, the J call TRBJ2-3; 10 nucleotides align to TRBD2. The CDR3 length is 14 residues. In germline, CDR1 is GTSNPN, CDR2 SVGIG (reference sequence). Trimming cost V 5 bases and J 10 bases; bases outside gene matches: 12. CDR3 in amino acids: CAWCPGLASNAQYF. In nucleotides, the CDR3 is TGTGCCTGGTGCCCGGGACTAGCGAGTAACGCGCAGTATTTT.